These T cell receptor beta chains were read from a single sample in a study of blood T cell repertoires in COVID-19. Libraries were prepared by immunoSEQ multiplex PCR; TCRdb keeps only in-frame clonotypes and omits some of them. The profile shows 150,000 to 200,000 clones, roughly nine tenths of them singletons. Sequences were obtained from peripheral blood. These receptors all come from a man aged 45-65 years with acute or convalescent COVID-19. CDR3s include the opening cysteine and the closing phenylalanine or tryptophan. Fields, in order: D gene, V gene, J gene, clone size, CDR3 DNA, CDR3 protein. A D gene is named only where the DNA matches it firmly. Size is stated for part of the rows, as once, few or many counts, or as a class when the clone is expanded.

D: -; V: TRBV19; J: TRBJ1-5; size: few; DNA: TGTGCCAGTAGTATGGTGGGGGGGGGAGGCAATCAGCCCCAGCATTTT; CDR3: CASSMVGGGGNQPQHF
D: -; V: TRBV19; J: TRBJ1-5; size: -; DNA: TGTGCCCTCCGGGACCCATGGGAGGAACCCCAGCATTTT; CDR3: CALRDPWEEPQHF
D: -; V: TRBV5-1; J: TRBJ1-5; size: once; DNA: TGCGCCAGCAGCTTTGACTCGCCAAGCAATCAGCCCCAGCATTTT; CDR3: CASSFDSPSNQPQHF
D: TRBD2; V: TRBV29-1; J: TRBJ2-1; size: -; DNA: TGCAGCTCGAAAGAGGGACTAGCGGGGATGTCCTACAATGAGCAGTTCTTC; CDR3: CSSKEGLAGMSYNEQFF
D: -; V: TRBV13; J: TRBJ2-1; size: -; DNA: TGTGCCAGCAGCTTACCGGGACACTTCTACAATGAGCAGTTCTTC; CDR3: CASSLPGHFYNEQFF
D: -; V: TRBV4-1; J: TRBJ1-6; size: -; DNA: TGCGCCAGCAGCCACGGCAGGGCAAATAATTCACCCCTCCACTTT; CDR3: CASSHGRANNSPLHF
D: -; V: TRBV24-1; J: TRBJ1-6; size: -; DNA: TGTGCCACCAGTGACGAAGGCGCAGGGGCGGATTCACCCCTCCACTTT; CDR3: CATSDEGAGADSPLHF
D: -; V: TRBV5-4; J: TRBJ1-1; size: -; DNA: TGTGCCAGCAGCTTGGTAGCAGACACTGAAGCTTTCTTT; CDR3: CASSLVADTEAFF
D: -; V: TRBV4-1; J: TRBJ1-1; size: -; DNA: TGCGCCAGCAGCAACAGGAGGAACACTGAAGCTTTCTTT; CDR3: CASSNRRNTEAFF
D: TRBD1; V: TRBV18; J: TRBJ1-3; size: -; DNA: TGTGCCAGCTCACCACCCCCCGGGACAGTCGGAAACACCATATATTTT; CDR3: CASSPPPGTVGNTIYF
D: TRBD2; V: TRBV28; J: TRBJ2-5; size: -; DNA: TGTGCCAGCAGTAACGGGGGGGAAAAAGAGACCCAGTACTTC; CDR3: CASSNGGEKETQYF
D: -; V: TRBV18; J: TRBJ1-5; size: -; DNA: TGTGCCAGCTCACCACCCCCACCGGGCAATCAGCCCCAGCATTTT; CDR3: CASSPPPPGNQPQHF
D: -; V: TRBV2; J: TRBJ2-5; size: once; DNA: TGTGCCAGCAGTGCATTCAAGAGGGAGACCCAGTACTTC; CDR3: CASSAFKRETQYF
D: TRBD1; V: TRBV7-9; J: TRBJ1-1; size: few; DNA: TGTGCCAGCAGCCCCGGACAGGGATACACTGAAGCTTTCTTT; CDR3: CASSPGQGYTEAFF